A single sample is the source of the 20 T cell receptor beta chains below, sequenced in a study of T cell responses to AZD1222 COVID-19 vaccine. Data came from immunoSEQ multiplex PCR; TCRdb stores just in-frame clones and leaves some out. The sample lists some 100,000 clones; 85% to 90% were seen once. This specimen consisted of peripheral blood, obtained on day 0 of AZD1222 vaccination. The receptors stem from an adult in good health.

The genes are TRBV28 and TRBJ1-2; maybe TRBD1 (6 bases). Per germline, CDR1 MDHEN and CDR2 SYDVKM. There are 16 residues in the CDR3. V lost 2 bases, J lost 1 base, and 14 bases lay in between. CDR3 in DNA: TGTGCCAGCAGTTTAGGGGGGGCGCAGCATAACTATGGCTACACCTTC. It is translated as CASSLGGAQHNYGYTF.

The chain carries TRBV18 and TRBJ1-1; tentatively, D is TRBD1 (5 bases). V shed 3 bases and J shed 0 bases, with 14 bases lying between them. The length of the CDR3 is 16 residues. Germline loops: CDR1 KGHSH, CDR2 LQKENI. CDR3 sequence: CASSPSIWGMNTEAFF. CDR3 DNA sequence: TGTGCCAGCTCACCCAGTATCTGGGGGATGAACACTGAAGCTTTCTTT.

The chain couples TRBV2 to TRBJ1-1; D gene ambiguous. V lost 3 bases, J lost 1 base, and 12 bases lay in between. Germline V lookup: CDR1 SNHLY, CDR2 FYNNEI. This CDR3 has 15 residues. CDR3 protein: CASSEEPQKNTEAFF. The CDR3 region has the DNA TGTGCCAGCAGTGAGGAGCCACAGAAGAACACTGAAGCTTTCTTT.

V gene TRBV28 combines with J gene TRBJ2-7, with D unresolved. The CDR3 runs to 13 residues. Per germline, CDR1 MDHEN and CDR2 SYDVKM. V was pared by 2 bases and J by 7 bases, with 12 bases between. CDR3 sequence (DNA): TGTGCCAGCAGTTTAGTGTCCCAAGGGGAGCAGTACTTC. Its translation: CASSLVSQGEQYF.

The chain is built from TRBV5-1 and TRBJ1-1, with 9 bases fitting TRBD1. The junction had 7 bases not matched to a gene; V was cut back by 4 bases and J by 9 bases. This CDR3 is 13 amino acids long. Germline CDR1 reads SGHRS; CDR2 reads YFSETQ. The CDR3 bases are TGCGCCAGCAGCACGACAGGGGGAACACAAGCTTTCTTT. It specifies CASSTTGGTQAFF.

The CDR3 DNA is TGCGCCAGCAGCTTGGAAGGACAGGGGGCGACTGAAGCTTTCTTT. Its protein is CASSLEGQGATEAFF. The V call is TRBV5-1, the J call TRBJ1-1, with 11 bases aligning to TRBD1. The junction had 3 bases not matched to a gene; V was cut back by 0 bases and J by 5 bases. The CDR3 runs 15 residues. The V gene's germline CDR1 is SGHRS and CDR2 YFSETQ.

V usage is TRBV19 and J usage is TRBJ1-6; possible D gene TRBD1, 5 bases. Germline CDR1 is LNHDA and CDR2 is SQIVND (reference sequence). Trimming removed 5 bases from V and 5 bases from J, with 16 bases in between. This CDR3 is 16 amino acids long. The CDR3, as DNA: TGTGCCAGTAGTCCCCGGACGACAGCTGATAATTCACCCCTCCACTTT. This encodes CASSPRTTADNSPLHF.

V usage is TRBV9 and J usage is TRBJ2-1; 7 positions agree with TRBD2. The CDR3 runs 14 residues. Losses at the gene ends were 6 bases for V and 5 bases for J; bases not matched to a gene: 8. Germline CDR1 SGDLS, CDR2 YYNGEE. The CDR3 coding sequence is TGTGCCAGCAATCGAGCGGGAACCCACAATGAGCAGTTCTTC. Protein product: CASNRAGTHNEQFF.

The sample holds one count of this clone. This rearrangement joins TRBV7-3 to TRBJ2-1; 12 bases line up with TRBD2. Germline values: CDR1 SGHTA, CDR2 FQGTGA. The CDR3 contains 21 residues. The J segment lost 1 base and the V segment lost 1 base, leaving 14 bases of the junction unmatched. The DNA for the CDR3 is TGTGCCAGCAGCTTAAACGACTGGCTAGCGGGAGGGCCGGGGTCCTACAATGAGCAGTTCTTC. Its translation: CASSLNDWLAGGPGSYNEQFF.

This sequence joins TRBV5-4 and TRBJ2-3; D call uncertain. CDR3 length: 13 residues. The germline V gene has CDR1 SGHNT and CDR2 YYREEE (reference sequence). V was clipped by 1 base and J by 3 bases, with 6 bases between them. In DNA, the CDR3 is TGTGCCAGCAGCTTGATGGTTACAGATACGCAGTATTTT. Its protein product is CASSLMVTDTQYF.

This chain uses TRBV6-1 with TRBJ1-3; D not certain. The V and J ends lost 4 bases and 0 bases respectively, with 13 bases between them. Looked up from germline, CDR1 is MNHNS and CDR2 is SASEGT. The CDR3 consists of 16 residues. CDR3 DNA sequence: TGTGCCAGCAGTGTATTGCGGGGATCCTCTGGAAACACCATATATTTT. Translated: CASSVLRGSSGNTIYF.

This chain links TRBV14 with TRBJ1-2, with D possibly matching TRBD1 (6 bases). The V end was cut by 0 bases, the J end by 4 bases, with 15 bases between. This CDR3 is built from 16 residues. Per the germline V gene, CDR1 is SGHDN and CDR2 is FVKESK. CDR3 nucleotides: TGTGCCAGCAGCCAAGAACGGGACAAGTCCTCCTATGGCTACACCTTC. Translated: CASSQERDKSSYGYTF. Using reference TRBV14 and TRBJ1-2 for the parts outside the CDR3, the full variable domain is EAGVTQFPSHSVIEKGQTVTLRCDPISGHDNLYWYRRVMGKEIKFLLHFVKESKQDESGMPNNRFLAERTGGTYSTLKVQPAELEDSGVYFCASSQERDKSSYGYTFGSGTRLTVV.

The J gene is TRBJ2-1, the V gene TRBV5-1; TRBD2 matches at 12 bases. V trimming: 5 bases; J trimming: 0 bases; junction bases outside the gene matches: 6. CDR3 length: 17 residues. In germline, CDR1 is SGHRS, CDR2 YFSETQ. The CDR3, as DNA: TGCGCCAGCAGGGGGACTAGCGGGTCCGACTCCTACAATGAGCAGTTCTTC. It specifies CASRGTSGSDSYNEQFF.

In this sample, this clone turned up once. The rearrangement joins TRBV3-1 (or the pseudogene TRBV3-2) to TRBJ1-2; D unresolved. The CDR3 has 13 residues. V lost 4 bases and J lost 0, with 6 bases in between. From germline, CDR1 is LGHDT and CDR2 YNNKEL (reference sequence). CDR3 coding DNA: TGTGCCAGCAGCCTGACAACTAACTATGGCTACACCTTC. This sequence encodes CASSLTTNYGYTF.

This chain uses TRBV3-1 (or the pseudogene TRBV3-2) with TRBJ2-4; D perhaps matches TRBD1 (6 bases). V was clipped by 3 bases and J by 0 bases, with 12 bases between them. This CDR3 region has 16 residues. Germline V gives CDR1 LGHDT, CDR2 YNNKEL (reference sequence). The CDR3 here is CASSQGAGEAKNIQYF. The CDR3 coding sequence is TGTGCCAGCAGCCAGGGCGCAGGGGAAGCCAAAAACATTCAGTACTTC.

CDR3 bases: TGTGCCAGCAGCTTCGGACAGGGGGTCGTTGGCTATGGCTACACCTTC. This sequence encodes CASSFGQGVVGYGYTF. The genes are TRBV7-9 and TRBJ1-2; 10 bases agree with TRBD1. Germline V gene data show CDR1 as SEHNR and CDR2 as FQNEAQ (reference sequence). The CDR3 totals 16 residues. V lost 3 bases to trimming and J lost 4 bases; unmatched junction nucleotides: 8.

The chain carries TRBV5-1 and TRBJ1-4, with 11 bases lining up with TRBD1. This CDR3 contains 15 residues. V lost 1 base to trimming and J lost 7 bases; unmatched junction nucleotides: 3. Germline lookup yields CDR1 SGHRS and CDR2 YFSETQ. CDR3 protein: CASSLWTGGSEKLFF. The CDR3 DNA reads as TGCGCCAGCAGCTTGTGGACAGGGGGCAGTGAAAAACTGTTTTTT. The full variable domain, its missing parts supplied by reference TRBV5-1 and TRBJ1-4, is KAGVTQTPRYLIKTRGQQVTLSCSPISGHRSVSWYQQTPGQGLQFLFEYFSETQRNKGNFPGRFSGRQFSNSRSEMNVSTLELGDSALYLCASSLWTGGSEKLFFGSGTQLSVL.

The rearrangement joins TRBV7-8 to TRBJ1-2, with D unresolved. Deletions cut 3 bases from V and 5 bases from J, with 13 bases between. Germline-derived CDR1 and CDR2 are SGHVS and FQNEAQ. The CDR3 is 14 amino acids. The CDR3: CASSFSGRKYGYTF. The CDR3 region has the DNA TGTGCCAGCAGCTTTTCCGGTCGGAAGTATGGCTACACCTTC.

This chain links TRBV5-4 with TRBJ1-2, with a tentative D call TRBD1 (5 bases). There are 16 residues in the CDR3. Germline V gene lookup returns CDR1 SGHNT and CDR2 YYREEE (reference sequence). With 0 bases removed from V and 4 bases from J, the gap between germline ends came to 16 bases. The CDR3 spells CASSLGGDRRSYGYTF. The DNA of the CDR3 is TGTGCCAGCAGCTTGGGGGGGGACCGACGTTCCTATGGCTACACCTTC.

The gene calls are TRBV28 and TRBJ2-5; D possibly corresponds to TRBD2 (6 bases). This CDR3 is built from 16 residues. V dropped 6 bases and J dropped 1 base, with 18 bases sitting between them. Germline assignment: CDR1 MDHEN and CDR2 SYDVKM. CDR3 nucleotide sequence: TGTGCCAGCAGACAGATAGCGGAGAGAGTCCAAGAGACCCAGTACTTC. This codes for CASRQIAERVQETQYF.